These 30 T cell receptor beta chains share one sample of origin, sequenced in a study of control samples from healthy donors and cancer patients. Assay used: immunoSEQ multiplex PCR; TCRdb lists only in-frame clones, some missing. The data contain fewer than 500,000 clones, around 90% of them seen just once; the ten biggest clones take up over 5.5%. Sequenced: PBMCs. These receptors were collected from a man aged 35 to 55 with head and neck cancer.

This clone occurred a few times. The V and J genes are TRBV10-1 and TRBJ1-6; 11 bases fit TRBD1. Unmatched junction bases numbered 8, after V lost 3 bases and J lost 10 bases. Germline CDR1 is WNHNN and CDR2 is SYGVQD (reference sequence). This CDR3 is built from 16 residues. The CDR3 coding sequence is TGCGCCAGCAGTGATTCGGGACAGGGGGTCGGATCACCCCTCCACTTT. This gives the protein CASSDSGQGVGSPLHF.

Only a few counts were recorded for this clone. The rearrangement uses TRBV12-3 or TRBV12-4 and TRBJ1-1; D gene ambiguous. Deletions cut 4 bases from V and 9 bases from J, with 15 bases between. The CDR3 is 13 residues long. The CDR3 sequence: CASSSGSLMKAFF. The DNA for the CDR3 is TGTGCCAGCAGTTCCGGGTCTCTCATGAAAGCTTTCTTT.

The genes are TRBV12-1 and TRBJ2-1. TRBV12-1 counts as a pseudogene. This CDR3 region has 17 residues. The CDR3 region has the DNA TGTGCCAGCAGCTTTCCGGACCCCTCTGCTTTTTGCAATGAGCAGTTCTTC. Residues: CASSFPDPSAFCNEQFF.

This clone showed up just once. V and J are TRBV18 and TRBJ1-1, with D perhaps matching TRBD1 (6 bases). From germline, CDR1 is KGHSH and CDR2 LQKENI. This CDR3 is 14 amino acids long. V was trimmed by 8 bases and J by 2 bases, leaving 15 bases between them. The CDR3 DNA is TGTGCCAGCGTCCCGGACAGAATCAACACTGAAGCTTTCTTT. It translates to CASVPDRINTEAFF.

The chain links TRBV9 to TRBJ2-2; weak D call: TRBD2 (5 bases). In germline, CDR1 is SGDLS, CDR2 YYNGEE. CDR3 size: 14 residues. V shed 0 bases and J shed 4 bases, with 7 bases lying between them. The CDR3 reads CASSVGLATGELFF. The CDR3 nucleotides read TGTGCCAGCAGCGTAGGCCTAGCCACCGGGGAGCTGTTTTTT.

The chain is built from TRBV27 and TRBJ1-5; unclear D gene. The CDR3 has 15 amino acids. V was trimmed by 6 bases and J by 4 bases, leaving 16 bases between them. From germline, CDR1 is MNHEY and CDR2 SMNVEV (reference sequence). The CDR3 nucleotides read TGTGCCAGCAGCGGCGCGGGGAGCGGGAATCAGCCCCAGCATTTT. This encodes CASSGAGSGNQPQHF.

The rearrangement uses TRBV19 and TRBJ1-4; D is unclear. The CDR3 totals 13 residues. Trimming took 5 bases from V and 7 from J, leaving 11 bases between them. Germline CDR1 is LNHDA and CDR2 is SQIVND (reference sequence). The CDR3 bases are TGTGCCAGTAGTGTCACCCGTGGTGAAAAACTGTTTTTT. The encoded protein is CASSVTRGEKLFF.

The V and J genes are TRBV3-1 (or the pseudogene TRBV3-2) and TRBJ2-5; D gene ambiguous. The V end lost 4 bases, the J end lost 3 bases, and 9 bases lay between the germline ends. The germline CDR1 and CDR2 sequences are LGHDT and YNNKEL (reference sequence). The CDR3 is 13 residues long. Here the CDR3 DNA reads TGTGCCAGCAGCCTCTTTCGAGAAGAGACCCAGTACTTC. It encodes CASSLFREETQYF.

This chain joins TRBV7-2 and TRBJ2-3; the match to TRBD2 covers 9 bases. Per the germline V gene, CDR1 is SGHTA and CDR2 is FQGNSA. This CDR3 is 16 amino acids long. Trimming cost V 6 bases and J 0 bases; bases outside gene matches: 7. The CDR3 DNA reads TGTGCCAGCAGTTCTACTAGCGGGCCCAGCACAGATACGCAGTATTTT. The encoded protein is CASSSTSGPSTDTQYF.

The gene calls are TRBV12-3 or TRBV12-4 and TRBJ1-3; D gene ambiguous. The V end was cut by 3 bases, the J end by 8 bases, with 5 bases between. The CDR3 sequence is 11 residues long. The CDR3 loop reads CASSFGDTIYF. The CDR3 DNA is TGTGCCAGCAGTTTCGGGGACACCATATATTTT.

This clone was observed a handful of times. The chain carries TRBV2 and TRBJ2-7; either TRBD1 or TRBD2 may supply D (5 bases each). Germline CDR1 and CDR2: SNHLY and FYNNEI. V lost 2 bases, J lost 12 bases, and 11 bases lay in between. CDR3 length: 11 amino acids. The CDR3 protein is CASSEKWGTYF. CDR3 coding DNA: TGTGCCAGCAGTGAAAAGTGGGGGACGTACTTC. Full variable domain (outside the CDR3, taken from reference TRBV2 and TRBJ2-7): EPEVTQTPSHQVTQMGQEVILRCVPISNHLYFYWYRQILGQKVEFLVSFYNNEISEKSEIFDDQFSVERPDGSNFTLKIRSTKLEDSAMYFCASSEKWGTYFGPGTRLTVT.

This chain joins TRBV6-5 and TRBJ1-2, with D unclear. The V gene lost 0 bases and the J gene lost 2 bases, with 7 bases spanning the gap. This CDR3 is built from 14 residues. CDR1 and CDR2 from the germline V gene are MNHEY and SVGAGI. CDR3 protein: CASSYSRGNYGYTF. The CDR3 nucleotides read TGTGCCAGCAGTTACTCGAGAGGGAACTATGGCTACACCTTC.

The chain carries TRBV30 and TRBJ2-5, with 8 bases lining up with TRBD2. Looked up from germline, CDR1 is GTSNPN and CDR2 is SVGIG (reference sequence). This CDR3 is 14 amino acids long. With 3 bases clipped from V and 4 bases from J, the junction kept 7 bases outside the gene matches. The CDR3 DNA is TGTGCCTGGAGGGTAGCGGGGAGCGGAGAGACCCAGTACTTC. Its translation: CAWRVAGSGETQYF.

J is TRBJ1-2 and V is TRBV6-2 or TRBV6-3; 9 bases fit TRBD1. This CDR3 is 14 amino acids long. The ends lost 2 bases at V and 7 bases at J; junction bases unmatched: 5. CDR1 MNHEY and CDR2 SVGEGT come from the germline V gene. CDR3 residues: CASSYGTGPPGYTF. In DNA form, the CDR3 reads TGTGCCAGCAGTTACGGGACAGGGCCACCTGGCTACACCTTC.

The chain carries TRBV5-1 and TRBJ2-5; possible D gene TRBD2, 6 bases. CDR1 and CDR2 from the germline V gene are SGHRS and YFSETQ. The CDR3 covers 16 residues. Trimming took 7 bases from V and 3 from J, leaving 22 bases between them. DNA of the CDR3: TGCGCCAGCTCTCTAGCGCCGGGGATTGGAGAAGAGACCCAGTACTTC. Amino acid sequence: CASSLAPGIGEETQYF.

The chain has TRBV27 and TRBJ1-1; no firm D call. Germline-derived CDR1 and CDR2 are MNHEY and SMNVEV (reference sequence). V gave up 9 bases and J gave up 3 bases, with 14 bases separating them. CDR3 size: 13 residues. CDR3 loop: CASKRVSDTEAFF. CDR3 nucleotide sequence: TGTGCCAGTAAAAGGGTCAGTGACACTGAAGCTTTCTTT.

V usage is TRBV27 and J usage is TRBJ2-1; 11 bases map to TRBD2. The CDR3 contains 14 residues. Germline V lookup: CDR1 MNHEY, CDR2 SMNVEV (reference sequence). V lost 7 bases and J lost 6; bases outside the gene matches: 5. CDR3 coding DNA: TGTGCCAGCACCAGACTAGCGGGATTCAATGAGCAGTTCTTC. Translating it yields CASTRLAGFNEQFF.

CDR3 in amino acids: CASSQVGYLLETQYF. For the CDR3, the DNA is TGCGCCAGCAGCCAAGTCGGCTACTTATTGGAGACCCAGTACTTC. J is TRBJ2-5 and V is TRBV4-1; D call uncertain. V was pared by 1 base and J by 5 bases, with 14 bases between. The CDR3 runs to 15 residues. CDR1 is MGHRA, CDR2 YSYEKL, per germline.

The V gene is TRBV11-3, the J gene TRBJ2-3; 8 nucleotides match TRBD2. Germline loops: CDR1 SGHNT, CDR2 YENEEA. The CDR3 contains 15 residues. V lost 5 bases, J lost 0 bases, and 4 bases stayed unmatched. Written as DNA, the CDR3 is TGTGCCAGCAGCGAGCGGGGGACTAGCACAGATACGCAGTATTTT. It yields the protein CASSERGTSTDTQYF.

V and J are TRBV10-3 and TRBJ1-4; 7 bases are a match to TRBD1. The CDR3 spans 15 residues. Germline-derived CDR1 and CDR2 are ENHRY and SYGVKD. Trimming took 2 bases from V and 7 from J; bases not matched to a gene: 7. The CDR3 reads CAISERTGAPEKLFF. The CDR3 region has the DNA TGTGCCATCAGTGAGCGAACAGGGGCGCCTGAAAAACTGTTTTTT.

The chain couples TRBV7-2 to TRBJ2-1; D ambiguous. Trimming pared 1 base from V and 5 bases from J, leaving 12 bases between. This CDR3 comprises 15 residues. Germline V gene lookup returns CDR1 SGHTA and CDR2 FQGNSA. The CDR3: CASSLGPIPNNEQFF. Here the CDR3 DNA reads TGTGCCAGCAGCTTAGGACCGATCCCCAACAATGAGCAGTTCTTC.

This chain connects TRBV9 to TRBJ1-3; no clear D. Germline assignment: CDR1 SGDLS and CDR2 YYNGEE. The V end lost 7 bases, the J end lost 5 bases, and 13 bases lay between the germline ends. This CDR3 comprises 13 residues. CDR3 sequence: CASLRNRRNTIYF. The CDR3 bases are TGTGCCAGCCTACGGAACCGCAGAAACACCATATATTTT.

This rearrangement joins TRBV28 to TRBJ2-6; D may be TRBD1 or TRBD2 (6 bases each). The germline V and J ends were trimmed by 3 bases and 5 bases, with 14 bases remaining between them. The V gene's germline CDR1 is MDHEN and CDR2 SYDVKM. The CDR3 is 16 amino acids. The CDR3 nucleotides are TGTGCCAGCAGTTTCGGAGGGGGTACTAGGGCCAACGTCCTGACTTTC. It encodes CASSFGGGTRANVLTF.

The chain employs TRBV11-1 and TRBJ1-1; tentative D call: TRBD1 (5 bases). The CDR3 totals 14 residues. Germline V lookup: CDR1 SGHAT, CDR2 FQDESV (reference sequence). V was clipped by 5 bases and J by 4 bases, with 14 bases between them. The CDR3 coding sequence is TGTGCCAGCAGCCCCGTGGGGGGTACCACTGAAGCTTTCTTT. Protein: CASSPVGGTTEAFF.

The J gene is TRBJ2-7, the V gene TRBV2; unclear D gene. Trimming took 7 bases from V and 12 from J, leaving 19 bases between them. The CDR3 length is 12 residues. Germline V gives CDR1 SNHLY, CDR2 FYNNEI. The DNA of the CDR3 is TGTGCCAGCACTGATTCGGGCCCTTCCCCGTACTTC. It codes for CASTDSGPSPYF.

The rearrangement joins TRBV28 to TRBJ1-4; weak D call: TRBD1 (5 bases). The CDR3 has 16 amino acids. The germline V and J ends were trimmed by 2 bases and 0 bases, with 10 bases remaining between them. Germline V CDR1 and CDR2: MDHEN, SYDVKM. CDR3 amino acids: CASSLGAGTTNEKLFF. Here the CDR3 DNA reads TGTGCCAGCAGTTTAGGGGCGGGAACAACTAATGAAAAACTGTTTTTT.

The genes are TRBV6-5 and TRBJ2-3; 7 bases align to TRBD2. Per germline, CDR1 MNHEY and CDR2 SVGAGI. The CDR3 length is 15 residues. Unmatched junction bases numbered 8, after V lost 6 bases and J lost 2 bases. The CDR3 sequence is CASRGGRGYTDTQYF. The CDR3 DNA reads as TGTGCCAGCAGGGGAGGGCGGGGGTACACAGATACGCAGTATTTT.

V gene TRBV30 combines with J gene TRBJ2-7; D gene uncertain. The CDR3 runs 13 residues. CDR1 is GTSNPN, CDR2 SVGIG, per germline (reference sequence). V gave up 0 bases and J gave up 1 base, with 7 bases separating them. This CDR3 reads CAWSVGKSYEQYF. The DNA for the CDR3 is TGTGCCTGGAGTGTAGGGAAGTCCTACGAGCAGTACTTC. Combining the CDR3 with reference TRBV30 and TRBJ2-7 gives the whole variable domain SQTIHQWPATLVQPVGSPLSLECTVEGTSNPNLYWYRQAAGRGLQLLFYSVGIGQISSEVPQNLSASRPQDRQFILSSKKLLLSDSGFYLCAWSVGKSYEQYFGPGTRLTVT.

A few counts support this clone. This chain links TRBV28 with TRBJ2-3, with TRBD1 matching over 7 bases. The CDR3 runs 15 residues. V shed 6 bases and J 0 bases; nucleotides not matched to a gene: 6. The germline gives CDR1 MDHEN, CDR2 SYDVKM. CDR3 sequence (DNA): TGTGCCAGCAGCACAGGGGCGGTAAGCACAGATACGCAGTATTTT. It translates to CASSTGAVSTDTQYF.

V and J are TRBV29-1 and TRBJ1-1; TRBD1 matches at 9 bases. The CDR3 covers 13 residues. Germline trimming cut 6 bases from V and 0 bases from J; bases unmatched to any gene: 2. Per the germline V gene, CDR1 is SQVTM and CDR2 is ANQGSEA. The CDR3 region is CSVGQGLNTEAFF. Written as DNA, the CDR3 is TGCAGCGTCGGACAGGGGTTGAACACTGAAGCTTTCTTT.